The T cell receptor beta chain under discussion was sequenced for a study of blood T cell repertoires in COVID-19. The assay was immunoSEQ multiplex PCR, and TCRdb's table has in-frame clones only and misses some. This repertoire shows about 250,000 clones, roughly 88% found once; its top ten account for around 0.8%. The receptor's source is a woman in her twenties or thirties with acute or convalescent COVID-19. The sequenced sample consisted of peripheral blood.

The CDR3 reads CASSQGQGSTDTQYF. The CDR3 bases are TGCGCCAGCAGCCAAGGACAGGGTAGCACAGATACGCAGTATTTT. V and J are TRBV4-3 and TRBJ2-3; 7 nucleotides align to TRBD1. V lost 1 base to trimming and J lost 0 bases; unmatched junction nucleotides: 1. The V gene's germline CDR1 is LGHNA and CDR2 YSLEER. This CDR3 is built from 15 residues.